This entry is about one TCR beta chain. No cognate antigen has been identified for it. The record has no base qualities; no much larger clone is one base away. Measured from the cysteine to the phenylalanine, the CDR3 is 17 residues long. Only the CDR3 DNA stays, 51 bases, in frame from base 1. The germline V gene gives CDR1 as SGHDT and CDR2 as YYEEEE. Here V drops 5 bases and J drops 0 bases, and the junction holds 10 bases not matched to any gene. The data derive from a study of T cell clones after liver transplantation (dated by TCRdb to the late 2010s). For the study in its entirety: Samples were obtained from ITN030ST, a randomized trial in which withdrawal of immunosuppression was attempted within 2 years of liver transplantation. Third party-reactive TCRbeta sequences were also identified from pre-transplant MLRs to serve as an antigen-independent comparator for donor-reactive sequences. The study cohort included 8 liver transplant recipients, of whom 3 were classified as tolerant and 5 as non-tolerant. Donor-reactive T cell clones were identified by TCRbeta sequencing after a pre-transplant mixed lymphocyte reaction and then tracked in post-transplant blood. Blood samples were collected pre-transplant, then pre-randomization ahead of withdrawal, and finally post-randomization once withdrawal had either been completed or failed. Tolerance was defined as complete immunosuppression withdrawal for at least one year with no rise in liver enzymes beyond twice the upper limit of normal. The subjects received no induction therapy and were kept on standard immunosuppression until randomization at 12-24 months post-transplant. Three of the eight recipients were HCV-positive; the others were transplanted for non-autoimmune, non-viral indications.

What the work shows at the level of the full study, not this receptor alone: When repertoire turnover was taken into account, detection of donor-reactive sequences was significantly reduced in 7 of 8 subjects for CD4 and in 8 of 8 subjects for CD8. In most of the 8 subjects, regardless of tolerance or HCV status, circulating donor-reactive CD4 TCRbeta sequences dropped significantly post-transplant. The conclusions were preliminary, being limited by small, heterogeneous patient numbers and by non-standardized post-transplant time points. Since no allograft tissue specimens were available, donor-reactive T cells may have migrated into the graft instead of being deleted. In two subjects, low numbers of available donor cells limited the measurable donor-reactive repertoire. The decline in donor-reactive sequences exceeded the decline in third party-reactive sequences, suggesting partial antigen-specific deletion that was unrelated to withdrawal success.

Unstimulated PBMCs, after thawing, were stained for CD3, CD4 and CD8 and then FACS-sorted into CD3+CD4+ and CD3+CD8+ populations. All 8 studied subjects were randomized to withdrawal of immunosuppression. The Qiagen DNeasy Blood and Tissue Kit was used for isolation of genomic DNA. High-throughput TCRbeta CDR3 sequencing of frozen genomic DNA was performed by immunoSEQ, with PCR amplification, mapping, bias correction and internal controls included. The source study handled its data this way. Productive rearrangements were retained, and unique TCRbeta sequences were defined by the CDR3 nucleotide sequence together with the V and J gene. For classification of a sequence as donor-reactive, at least 5-fold expansion in CFSE-low cells relative to unstimulated pre-transplant cells and a frequency of at least 0.01% were required. Minimum frequency thresholds were set for each subject based on the unstimulated sample with the lowest template count, ensuring at least 90% detection power. Jensen-Shannon divergence between the top 1000 TCRbeta sequences post- versus pre-transplant served as the measure of repertoire turnover. Changes in detection of donor-reactive sequences were assessed with two-sided Fisher's exact tests. What TCRdb holds here is the immuneACCESS table cut down to in-frame rearrangements. Part of the clones is not present; checked against another copy, under half of the missing clones reflect an unresolved V gene, and the others are unexplained. V and J calls and clone size are as listed in that table; D and trimming were resolved from the DNA. The sample has tens of thousands of clones on record, around 78% of them singletons. The ten biggest clones cover 2.8% of the sample.

This material consisted of CD4+ T cells from blood, taken at the 22-month timepoint. The sequence is built from TRBV5-6 and TRBJ2-7; 11 bases in between match TRBD2. The clonotype was recovered from a human patient who received a liver transplant. Post transplant, some T cells may arise from the graft donor. The CDR3 region: CASSVPDGLAGSYEQYF. Here is the DNA: TGTGCCAGCAGTGTGCCAGACGGACTAGCGGGCTCCTACGAGCAGTACTTC.